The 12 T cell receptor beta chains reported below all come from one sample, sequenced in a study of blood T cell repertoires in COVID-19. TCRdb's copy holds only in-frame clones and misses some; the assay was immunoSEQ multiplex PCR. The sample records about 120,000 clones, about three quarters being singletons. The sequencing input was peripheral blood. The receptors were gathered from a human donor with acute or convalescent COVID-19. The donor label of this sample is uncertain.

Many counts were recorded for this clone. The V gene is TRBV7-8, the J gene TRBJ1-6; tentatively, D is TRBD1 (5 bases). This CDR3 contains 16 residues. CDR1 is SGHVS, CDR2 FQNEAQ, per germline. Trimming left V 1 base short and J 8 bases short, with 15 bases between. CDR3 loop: CASSLGRAGRYSPLHF. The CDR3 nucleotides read TGTGCCAGCAGCTTAGGGCGGGCAGGGAGGTATTCACCCCTCCACTTT.

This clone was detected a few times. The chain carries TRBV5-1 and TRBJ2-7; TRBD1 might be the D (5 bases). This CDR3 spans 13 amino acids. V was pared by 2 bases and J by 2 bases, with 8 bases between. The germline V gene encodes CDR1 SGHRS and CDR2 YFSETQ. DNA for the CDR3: TGCGCCAGCAGCTTACAGGCTACCTACGAGCAGTACTTC. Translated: CASSLQATYEQYF. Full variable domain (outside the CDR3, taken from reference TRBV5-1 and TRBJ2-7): KAGVTQTPRYLIKTRGQQVTLSCSPISGHRSVSWYQQTPGQGLQFLFEYFSETQRNKGNFPGRFSGRQFSNSRSEMNVSTLELGDSALYLCASSLQATYEQYFGPGTRLTVT.

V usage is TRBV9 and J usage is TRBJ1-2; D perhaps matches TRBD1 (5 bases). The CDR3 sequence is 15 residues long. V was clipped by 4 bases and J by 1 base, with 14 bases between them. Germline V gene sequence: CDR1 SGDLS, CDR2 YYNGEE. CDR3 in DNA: TGTGCCAGCAGCCCCACAGCCGGGGGTAACTATGGCTACACCTTC. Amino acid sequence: CASSPTAGGNYGYTF.

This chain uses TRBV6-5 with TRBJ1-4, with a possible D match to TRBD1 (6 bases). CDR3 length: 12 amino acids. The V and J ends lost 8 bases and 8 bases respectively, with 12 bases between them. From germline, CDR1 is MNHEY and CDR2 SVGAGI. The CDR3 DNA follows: TGTGCCAGCGGACAGAGGGAGGAAAAACTGTTTTTT. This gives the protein CASGQREEKLFF.

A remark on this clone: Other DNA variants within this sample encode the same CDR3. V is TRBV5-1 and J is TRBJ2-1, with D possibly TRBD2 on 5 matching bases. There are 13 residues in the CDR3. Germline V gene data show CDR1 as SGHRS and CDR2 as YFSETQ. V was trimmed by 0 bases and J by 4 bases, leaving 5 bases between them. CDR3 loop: CASSLGGYNEQFF. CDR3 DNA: TGCGCCAGCAGCTTGGGCGGGTACAATGAGCAGTTCTTC. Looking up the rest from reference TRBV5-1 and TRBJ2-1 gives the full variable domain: KAGVTQTPRYLIKTRGQQVTLSCSPISGHRSVSWYQQTPGQGLQFLFEYFSETQRNKGNFPGRFSGRQFSNSRSEMNVSTLELGDSALYLCASSLGGYNEQFFGPGTRLTVL.

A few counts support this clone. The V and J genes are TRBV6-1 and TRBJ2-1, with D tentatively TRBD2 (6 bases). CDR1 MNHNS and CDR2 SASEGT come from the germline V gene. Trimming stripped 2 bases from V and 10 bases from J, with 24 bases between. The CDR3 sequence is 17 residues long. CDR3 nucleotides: TGTGCCAGCAGTGAAAAAGCCGGCCTTGTGGGGGGTCGGGAGCAGTTCTTC. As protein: CASSEKAGLVGGREQFF.

The CDR3 reads CASSLYRDRGYEQYF. CDR3 nucleotides: TGTGCCAGCAGTTTATATCGAGACAGGGGCTACGAGCAGTACTTC. The chain links TRBV27 to TRBJ2-7; 8 positions agree with TRBD1. This CDR3 has 15 amino acids. V gave up 1 base and J gave up 3 bases; unmatched junction bases: 5. Germline V gene sequence: CDR1 MNHEY, CDR2 SMNVEV (reference sequence).

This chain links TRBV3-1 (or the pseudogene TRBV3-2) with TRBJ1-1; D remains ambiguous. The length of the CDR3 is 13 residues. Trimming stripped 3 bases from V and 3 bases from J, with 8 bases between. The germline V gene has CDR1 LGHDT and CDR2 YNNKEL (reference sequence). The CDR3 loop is CASSHKTYTEAFF. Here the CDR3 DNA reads TGTGCCAGCAGCCATAAGACATACACTGAAGCTTTCTTT.

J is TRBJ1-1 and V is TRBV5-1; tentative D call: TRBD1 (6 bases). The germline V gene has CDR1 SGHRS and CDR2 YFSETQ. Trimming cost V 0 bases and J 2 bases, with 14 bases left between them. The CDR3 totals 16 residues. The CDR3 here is CASSLAPGVPNTEAFF. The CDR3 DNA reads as TGCGCCAGCAGCTTGGCGCCAGGGGTCCCAAACACTGAAGCTTTCTTT.

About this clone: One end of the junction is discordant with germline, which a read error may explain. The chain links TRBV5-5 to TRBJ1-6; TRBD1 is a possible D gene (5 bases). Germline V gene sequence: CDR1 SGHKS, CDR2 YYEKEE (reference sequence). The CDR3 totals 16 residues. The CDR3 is CASSLTGDSFNSPLHF. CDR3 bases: TGTGCCAGCAGCTTGACAGGTGACTCCTTTAATTCACCCCTCCACTTT.

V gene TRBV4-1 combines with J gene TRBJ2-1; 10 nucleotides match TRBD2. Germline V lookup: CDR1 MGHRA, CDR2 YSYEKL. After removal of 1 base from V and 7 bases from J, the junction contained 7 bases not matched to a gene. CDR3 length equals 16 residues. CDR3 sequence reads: CASSQGVLLAGNEQFF. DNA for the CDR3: TGCGCCAGCAGCCAAGGGGTCCTACTAGCGGGGAATGAGCAGTTCTTC.

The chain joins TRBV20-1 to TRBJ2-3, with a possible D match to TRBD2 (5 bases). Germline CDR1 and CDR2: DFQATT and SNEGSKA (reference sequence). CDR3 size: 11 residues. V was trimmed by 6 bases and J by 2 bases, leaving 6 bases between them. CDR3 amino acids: CSAGVTDTQYF. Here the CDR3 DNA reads TGCAGTGCCGGGGTCACAGATACGCAGTATTTT.